Below are 13 T cell receptor beta chains sequenced from a single sample in a study of cytomegalovirus exposure and HLA in healthy donors (dated by TCRdb to the late 2010s). The method behind the library was the immunoSEQ multiplex PCR assay. A mixture of 60 forward primers for TCR Vbeta segments and 13 reverse primers for TCR Jbeta segments was used in the multiplex PCR. Drawn from immuneACCESS, this table holds only the in-frame rearrangements with V and J called that TCRdb kept. Clones are partly lost; checked studies trace under half to an unresolved V gene and leave the rest unexplained. Here the sample has around 200,000 clones; 65% to 80% occur a single time. Of the sample, about 5% falls within the top ten clones. The sample comprised PBMCs. These receptors were taken from a man aged 30 to 45 in good health and CMV-seropositive.

The V call is TRBV5-1, the J call TRBJ2-3, with 12 bases lining up with TRBD2. Germline CDR1 SGHRS, CDR2 YFSETQ. The CDR3 is 16 residues long. The junction had 6 bases not matched to a gene; V was cut back by 5 bases and J by 2 bases. The CDR3 DNA follows: TGCGCCAGCAGACTAGGACTAGCGGGGATCACAGATACGCAGTATTTT. Protein product: CASRLGLAGITDTQYF.

This clone occurred once. CDR3 loop: CASGLVPTSGQGGGYTF. CDR3 coding DNA: TGTGCTAGTGGTTTGGTACCCACCAGCGGACAGGGTGGCGGCTACACCTTC. The rearrangement joins TRBV12-5 to TRBJ1-2, with TRBD1 matching over 8 bases. The CDR3 extends over 17 amino acids. V gave up 0 bases and J gave up 8 bases; unmatched junction bases: 14. CDR1 and CDR2 from the germline V gene are LGHNT and FRNRAP. Full variable domain (outside the CDR3, taken from reference TRBV12-5 and TRBJ1-2): DARVTQTPRHKVTEMGQEVTMRCQPILGHNTVFWYRQTMMQGLELLAYFRNRAPLDDSGMPKDRFSAEMPDATLATLKIQPSEPRDSAVYFCASGLVPTSGQGGGYTFGSGTRLTVV.

This sequence joins TRBV12-5 and TRBJ2-5; D call uncertain. The CDR3 extends over 12 amino acids. Trimming took off 1 base at V and 5 bases at J, with 5 bases between the two ends. Per germline, CDR1 LGHNT and CDR2 FRNRAP. Here the CDR3 reads CASGLGQETQYF. The CDR3 region has the DNA TGTGCTAGTGGTTTGGGCCAGGAGACCCAGTACTTC.

The chain uses TRBV11-2 and TRBJ1-6; perhaps TRBD1 as D (5 bases). The CDR3 totals 15 residues. CDR1 is SGHAT, CDR2 FQNNGV, per germline. V was trimmed by 4 bases and J by 7 bases, leaving 14 bases between them. CDR3: CASSSQGSPNSPLHF. CDR3 sequence (DNA): TGTGCCAGCAGCTCGCAGGGAAGTCCCAATTCACCCCTCCACTTT.

This CDR3 is CAWTLQGSETQYF. The CDR3 coding sequence is TGTGCCTGGACCCTCCAGGGTTCGGAGACCCAGTACTTC. The V and J genes are TRBV30 and TRBJ2-5, with D tentatively TRBD1 (5 bases). Germline loops: CDR1 GTSNPN, CDR2 SVGIG (reference sequence). This CDR3 has 13 amino acids. Deletions cut 4 bases from V and 5 bases from J, with 14 bases between.

This chain uses TRBV7-9 with TRBJ1-1; TRBD1 might be the D (5 bases). V dropped 4 bases and J dropped 4 bases, with 13 bases sitting between them. This CDR3 has 14 amino acids. Germline lookup yields CDR1 SEHNR and CDR2 FQNEAQ (reference sequence). This CDR3 is CASSSLWGSTEAFF. CDR3 nucleotide sequence: TGTGCCAGCAGCTCCCTGTGGGGCAGCACTGAAGCTTTCTTT.

The chain has TRBV29-1 and TRBJ2-3, with 8 bases fitting TRBD2. The germline CDR1 and CDR2 sequences are SQVTM and ANQGSEA. The CDR3 contains 13 residues. The ends lost 7 bases at V and 8 bases at J; junction bases unmatched: 11. The CDR3 loop reads CSGGAGGGGTQYF. The CDR3 DNA follows: TGCAGCGGGGGGGCGGGAGGAGGGGGTACGCAGTATTTT.

This clone was detected a few times. The chain is built from TRBV4-1 and TRBJ2-5, with D perhaps matching TRBD2 (6 bases). Deletions cut 6 bases from V and 5 bases from J, with 34 bases between. Germline V gene sequence: CDR1 MGHRA, CDR2 YSYEKL. The CDR3 is 20 amino acids. CDR3 nucleotides: TGCGCCAGCAGTCCCCGGGGCAAATGGCGGGGCCAACTAGGTGGGGAGACCCAGTACTTC. This codes for CASSPRGKWRGQLGGETQYF.

The genes are TRBV2 and TRBJ2-4, with 7 bases that match TRBD1. Trimming cost V 3 bases and J 1 base; bases outside gene matches: 0. The CDR3 has 14 amino acids. Germline V lookup: CDR1 SNHLY, CDR2 FYNNEI. CDR3 amino acids: CASSEDRAKNIQYF. The CDR3 DNA is TGTGCCAGCAGTGAGGACAGGGCCAAAAACATTCAGTACTTC.

This clone was counted a single time. The V gene is TRBV19, the J gene TRBJ2-3; D uncertain. The V end was cut by 3 bases, the J end by 1 base, with 5 bases between. The CDR3 loop spans 13 amino acids. CDR1 and CDR2 (germline): LNHDA, SQIVND (reference sequence). CDR3 nucleotides: TGTGCCAGTAGTATTGTAGGCACAGATACGCAGTATTTT. Translation gives CASSIVGTDTQYF.

The DNA of the CDR3 is TGTGCCAGCAGCTCCGGACAGTTTCAGGGGGAGCTGTTTTTT. Translating gives CASSSGQFQGELFF. This chain joins TRBV7-2 and TRBJ2-2; D is possibly TRBD1 (6 bases). This CDR3 spans 14 amino acids. CDR1 and CDR2 from the germline V gene are SGHTA and FQGNSA. Trimming stripped 4 bases from V and 8 bases from J, with 14 bases between.

The V gene is TRBV7-2, the J gene TRBJ2-3; no reliable D call. Trimming stripped 0 bases from V and 0 bases from J, with 7 bases between. The CDR3 is made up of 15 amino acids. CDR1 is SGHTA and CDR2 is FQGNSA in the germline V gene. CDR3 sequence reads: CASSLASTSTDTQYF. In nucleotides, the CDR3 is TGTGCCAGCAGCTTAGCGTCGACTAGCACAGATACGCAGTATTTT.

The V call is TRBV5-8, the J call TRBJ2-2, with 8 bases aligning to TRBD1. The CDR3 sequence is 15 residues long. The ends lost 0 bases at V and 6 bases at J; junction bases unmatched: 4. The germline CDR1 and CDR2 sequences are SGHTS and YDEGEE. The CDR3 region is CASSLGTGSPGELFF. For the CDR3, the DNA is TGTGCCAGCAGCTTGGGGACAGGGTCACCCGGGGAGCTGTTTTTT.